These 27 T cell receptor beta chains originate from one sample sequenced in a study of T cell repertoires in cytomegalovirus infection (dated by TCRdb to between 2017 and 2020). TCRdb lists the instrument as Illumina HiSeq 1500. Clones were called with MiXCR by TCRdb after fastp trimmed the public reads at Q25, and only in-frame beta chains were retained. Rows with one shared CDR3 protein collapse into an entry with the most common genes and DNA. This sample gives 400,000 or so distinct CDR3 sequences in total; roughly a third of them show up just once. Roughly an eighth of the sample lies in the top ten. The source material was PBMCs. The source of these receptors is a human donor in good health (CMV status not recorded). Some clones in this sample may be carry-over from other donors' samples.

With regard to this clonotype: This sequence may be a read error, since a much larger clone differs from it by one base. The CDR3 nucleotides read TGTGCCAGCAGCGCACGCGACGGGACAGGGGGCACGGATACGCAGTATTTT. It yields the protein CASSARDGTGGTDTQYF. The gene calls are TRBV7-6 and TRBJ2-3, with 12 positions matching TRBD1. There are 17 residues in the CDR3. The germline CDR1 and CDR2 sequences are SGHVS and FNYEAQ.

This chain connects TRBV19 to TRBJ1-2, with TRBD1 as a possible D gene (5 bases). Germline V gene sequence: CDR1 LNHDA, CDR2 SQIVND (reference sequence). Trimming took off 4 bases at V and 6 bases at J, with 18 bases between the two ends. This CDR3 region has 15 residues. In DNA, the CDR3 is TGTGCCAGTAGTAACTGGGGGAGGTACATAGATGGCTACACCTTC. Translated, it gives CASSNWGRYIDGYTF.

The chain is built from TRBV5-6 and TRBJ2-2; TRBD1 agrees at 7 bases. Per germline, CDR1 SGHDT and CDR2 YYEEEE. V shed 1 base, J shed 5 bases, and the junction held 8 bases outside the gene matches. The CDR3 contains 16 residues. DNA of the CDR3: TGTGCCAGCAGCTTGTACAGGGGAGAAGGAACCGGGGAGCTGTTTTTT. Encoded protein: CASSLYRGEGTGELFF.

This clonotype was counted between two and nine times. This chain's CDR3 is CASSPTGDGQETQYF. The CDR3 nucleotides read TGTGCCAGCAGCCCGACGGGGGATGGCCAAGAGACCCAGTACTTC. The chain joins TRBV5-6 to TRBJ2-5; maybe TRBD2 (6 bases). From germline, CDR1 is SGHDT and CDR2 YYEEEE. This CDR3 is built from 15 residues. V was pared by 4 bases and J by 1 base, with 14 bases between.

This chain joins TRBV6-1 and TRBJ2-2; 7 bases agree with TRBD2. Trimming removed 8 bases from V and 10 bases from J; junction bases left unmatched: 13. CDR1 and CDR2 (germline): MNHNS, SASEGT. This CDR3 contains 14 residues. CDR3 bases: TGTGCCAGCTGTGGCGGGGGAGGCGCCGTGGAGCTGTTTTTT. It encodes CASCGGGGAVELFF.

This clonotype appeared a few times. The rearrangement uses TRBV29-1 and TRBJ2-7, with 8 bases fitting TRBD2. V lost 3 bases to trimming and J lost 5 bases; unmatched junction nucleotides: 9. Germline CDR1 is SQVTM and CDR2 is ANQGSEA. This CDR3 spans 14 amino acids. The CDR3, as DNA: TGCAGCGTTGATCCTTCGGGGGGGTACCACGAGCAGTACTTC. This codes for CSVDPSGGYHEQYF.

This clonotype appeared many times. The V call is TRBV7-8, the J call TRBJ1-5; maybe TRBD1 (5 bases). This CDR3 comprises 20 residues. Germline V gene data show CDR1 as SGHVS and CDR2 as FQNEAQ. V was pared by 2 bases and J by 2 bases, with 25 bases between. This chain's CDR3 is CASSLKAIRVRGSGNQPQHF. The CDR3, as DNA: TGTGCCAGCAGCTTAAAAGCGATTCGGGTGAGGGGCAGTGGCAATCAGCCCCAGCATTTT.

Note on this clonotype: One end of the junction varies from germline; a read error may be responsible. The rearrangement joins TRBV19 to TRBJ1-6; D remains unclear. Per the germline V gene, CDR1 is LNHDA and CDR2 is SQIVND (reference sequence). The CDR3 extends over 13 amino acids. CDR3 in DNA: TGTGCCATTAGTACCGGCTGGAATTCACCCCTCCACTTT. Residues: CAISTGWNSPLHF.

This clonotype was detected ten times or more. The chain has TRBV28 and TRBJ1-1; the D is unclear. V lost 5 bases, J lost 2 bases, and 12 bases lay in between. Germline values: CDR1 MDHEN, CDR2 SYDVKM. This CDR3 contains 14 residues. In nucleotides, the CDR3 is TGTGCCAGCAGTATGTGGGGTCGAAACACTGAAGCTTTCTTT. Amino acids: CASSMWGRNTEAFF.

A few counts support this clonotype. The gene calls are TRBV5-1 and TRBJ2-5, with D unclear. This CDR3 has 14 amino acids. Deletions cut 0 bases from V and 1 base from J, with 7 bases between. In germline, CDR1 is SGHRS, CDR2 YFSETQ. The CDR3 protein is CASSLARSQETQYF. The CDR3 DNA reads TGCGCCAGCAGCTTGGCCCGGAGCCAAGAGACCCAGTACTTC.

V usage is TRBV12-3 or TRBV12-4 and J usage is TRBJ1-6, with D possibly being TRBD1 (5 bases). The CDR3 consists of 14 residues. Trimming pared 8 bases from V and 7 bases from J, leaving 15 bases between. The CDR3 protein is CASLLGTRNSPLHF. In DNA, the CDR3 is TGTGCCAGCCTCCTCGGGACTCGGAATTCACCCCTCCACTTT.

Written as DNA, the CDR3 is TGCGCCAGCAGCCAAGATGACGGCGGGGGGGCCGAAGAGACCCAGTACTTC. Translated: CASSQDDGGGAEETQYF. V usage is TRBV4-1 and J usage is TRBJ2-5; TRBD2 matches 9 bases. The CDR3 contains 17 residues. Unmatched junction bases numbered 8, after V lost 0 bases and J lost 3 bases. Looked up from germline, CDR1 is MGHRA and CDR2 is YSYEKL.

Written as DNA, the CDR3 is TGTGCCAGCAGCCAATGGACGGGGGGCGGCAATGAGCAGTTCTTC. Amino acids: CASSQWTGGGNEQFF. This rearrangement joins TRBV3-1 to TRBJ2-1; D possibly corresponds to TRBD2 (7 bases). V gave up 2 bases and J gave up 6 bases, with 14 bases separating them. Germline V lookup: CDR1 LGHDT, CDR2 YNNKEL (reference sequence). This CDR3 spans 15 amino acids.

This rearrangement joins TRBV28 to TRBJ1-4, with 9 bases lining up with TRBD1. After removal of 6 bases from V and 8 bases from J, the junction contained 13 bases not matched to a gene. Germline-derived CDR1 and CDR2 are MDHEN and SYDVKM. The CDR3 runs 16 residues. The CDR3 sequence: CASSPGTGPGEEKLFF. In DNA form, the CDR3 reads TGTGCCAGCAGCCCCGGGACAGGGCCCGGCGAGGAAAAACTGTTTTTT.

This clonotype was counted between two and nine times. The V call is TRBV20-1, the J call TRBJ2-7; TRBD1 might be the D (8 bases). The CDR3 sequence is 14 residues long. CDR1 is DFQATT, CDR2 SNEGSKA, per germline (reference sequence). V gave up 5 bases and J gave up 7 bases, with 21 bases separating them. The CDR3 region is CSARPLTGGEEQYF. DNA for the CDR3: TGCAGTGCTCGACCTCTAACAGGGGGGGAAGAGCAGTACTTC.

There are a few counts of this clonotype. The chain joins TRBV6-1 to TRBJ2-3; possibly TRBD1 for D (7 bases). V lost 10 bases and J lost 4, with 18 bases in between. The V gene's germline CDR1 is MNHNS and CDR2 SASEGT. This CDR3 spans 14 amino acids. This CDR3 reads CATGSRGRPDTQYF. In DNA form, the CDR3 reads TGTGCCACCGGTAGCAGGGGGAGGCCAGATACGCAGTATTTT.

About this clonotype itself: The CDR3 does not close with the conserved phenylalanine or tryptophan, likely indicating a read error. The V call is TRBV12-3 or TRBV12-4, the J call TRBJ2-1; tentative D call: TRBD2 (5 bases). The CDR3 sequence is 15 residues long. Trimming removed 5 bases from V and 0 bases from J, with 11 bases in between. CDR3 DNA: TGTGCCAGCAGTGTGACTAAGAGCTCCTACAATGAGCAGTTCTTA. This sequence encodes CASSVTKSSYNEQFL.

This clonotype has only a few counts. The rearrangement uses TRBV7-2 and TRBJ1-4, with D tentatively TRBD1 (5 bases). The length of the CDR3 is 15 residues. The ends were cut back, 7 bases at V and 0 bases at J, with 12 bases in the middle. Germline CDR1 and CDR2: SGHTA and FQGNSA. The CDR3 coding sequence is TGTGCCAGCAAAGACAGTCTTTCAACTAATGAAAAACTGTTTTTT. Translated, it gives CASKDSLSTNEKLFF. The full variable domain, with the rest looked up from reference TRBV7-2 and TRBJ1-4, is GAGVSQSPSNKVTEKGKDVELRCDPISGHTALYWYRQSLGQGLEFLIYFQGNSAPDKSGLPSDRFSAERTGGSVSTLTIQRTQQEDSAVYLCASKDSLSTNEKLFFGSGTQLSVL.

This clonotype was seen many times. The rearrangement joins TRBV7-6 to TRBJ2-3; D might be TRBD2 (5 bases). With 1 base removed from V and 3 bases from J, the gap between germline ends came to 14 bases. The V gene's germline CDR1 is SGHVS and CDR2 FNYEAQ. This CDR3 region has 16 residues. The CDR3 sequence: CASSLEPGLGTDTQYF. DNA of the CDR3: TGTGCCAGCAGCTTAGAGCCGGGGTTAGGGACAGATACGCAGTATTTT.

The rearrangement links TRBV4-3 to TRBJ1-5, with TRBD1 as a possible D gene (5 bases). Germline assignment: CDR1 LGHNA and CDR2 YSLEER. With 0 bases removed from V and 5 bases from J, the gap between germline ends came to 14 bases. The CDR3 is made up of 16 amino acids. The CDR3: CASSQDWQGHDQPQHF. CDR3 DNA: TGCGCCAGCAGCCAAGATTGGCAGGGTCATGATCAGCCCCAGCATTTT.

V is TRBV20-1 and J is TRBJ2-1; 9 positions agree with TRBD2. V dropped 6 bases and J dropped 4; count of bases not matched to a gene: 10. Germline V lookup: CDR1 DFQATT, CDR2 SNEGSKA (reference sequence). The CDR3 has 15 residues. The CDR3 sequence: CSAGPGLAFYNEQFF. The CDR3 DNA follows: TGCAGTGCAGGACCGGGACTAGCCTTTTACAATGAGCAGTTCTTC.

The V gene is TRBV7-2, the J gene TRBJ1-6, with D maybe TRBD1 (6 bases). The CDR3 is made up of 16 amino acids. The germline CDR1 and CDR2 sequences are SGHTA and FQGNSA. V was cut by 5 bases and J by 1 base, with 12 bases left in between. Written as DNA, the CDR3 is TGTGCCAGCAGCGTCGGGGGGCTGTCCTATAATTCACCCCTCCACTTT. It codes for CASSVGGLSYNSPLHF.

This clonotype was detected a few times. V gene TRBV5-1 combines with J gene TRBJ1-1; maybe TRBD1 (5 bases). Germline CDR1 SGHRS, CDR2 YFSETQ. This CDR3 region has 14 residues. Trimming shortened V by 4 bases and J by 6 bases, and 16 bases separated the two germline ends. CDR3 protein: CASSPVGGVPEAFF. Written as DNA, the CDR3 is TGCGCCAGCAGCCCGGTTGGGGGGGTACCTGAAGCTTTCTTT. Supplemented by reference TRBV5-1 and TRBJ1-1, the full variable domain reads KAGVTQTPRYLIKTRGQQVTLSCSPISGHRSVSWYQQTPGQGLQFLFEYFSETQRNKGNFPGRFSGRQFSNSRSEMNVSTLELGDSALYLCASSPVGGVPEAFFGQGTRLTVV.

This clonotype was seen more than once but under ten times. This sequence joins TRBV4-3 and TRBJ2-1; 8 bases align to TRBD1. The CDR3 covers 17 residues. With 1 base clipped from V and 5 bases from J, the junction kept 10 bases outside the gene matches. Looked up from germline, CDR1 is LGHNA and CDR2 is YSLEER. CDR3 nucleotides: TGCGCCAGCAGCCAAGGGGCCCAGGGGGCTTATAACAATGAGCAGTTCTTC. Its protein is CASSQGAQGAYNNEQFF.

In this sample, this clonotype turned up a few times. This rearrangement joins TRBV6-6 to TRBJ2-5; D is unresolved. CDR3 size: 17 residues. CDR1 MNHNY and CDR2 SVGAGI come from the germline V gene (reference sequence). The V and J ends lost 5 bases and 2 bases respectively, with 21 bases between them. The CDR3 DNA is TGTGCCAGCAGTCCCTTCGGGTATAACGGAGCTCAAGAGACCCAGTACTTC. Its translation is CASSPFGYNGAQETQYF.

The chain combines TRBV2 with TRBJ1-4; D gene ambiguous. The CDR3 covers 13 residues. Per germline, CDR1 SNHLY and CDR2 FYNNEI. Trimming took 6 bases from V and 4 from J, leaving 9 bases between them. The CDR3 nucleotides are TGTGCCAGCAGGTCTGGGCGTAATGAAAAACTGTTTTTT. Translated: CASRSGRNEKLFF.

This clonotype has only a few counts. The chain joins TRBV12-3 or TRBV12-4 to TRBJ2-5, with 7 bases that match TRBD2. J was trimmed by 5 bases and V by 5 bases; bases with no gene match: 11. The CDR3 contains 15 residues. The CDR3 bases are TGTGCCAGCAGTCATGCCGGGGGGATCGGGGAGACCCAGTACTTC. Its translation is CASSHAGGIGETQYF.